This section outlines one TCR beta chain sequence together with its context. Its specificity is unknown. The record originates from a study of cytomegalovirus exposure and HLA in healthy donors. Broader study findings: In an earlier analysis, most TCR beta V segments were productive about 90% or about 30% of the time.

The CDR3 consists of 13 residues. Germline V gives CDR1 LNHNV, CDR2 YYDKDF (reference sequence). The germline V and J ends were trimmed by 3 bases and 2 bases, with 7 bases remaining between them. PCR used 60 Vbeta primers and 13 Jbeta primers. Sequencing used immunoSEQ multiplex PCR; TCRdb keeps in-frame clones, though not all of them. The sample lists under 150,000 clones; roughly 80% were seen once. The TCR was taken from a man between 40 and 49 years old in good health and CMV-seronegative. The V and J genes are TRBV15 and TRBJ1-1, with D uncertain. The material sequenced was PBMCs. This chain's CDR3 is CATSSPLNTEAFF. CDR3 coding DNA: TGTGCCACCAGCAGCCCCCTAAACACTGAAGCTTTCTTT. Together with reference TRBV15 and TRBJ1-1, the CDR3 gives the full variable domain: DAMVIQNPRYQVTQFGKPVTLSCSQTLNHNVMYWYQQKSSQAPKLLFHYYDKDFNNEADTPDNFQSRRPNTSFCFLDIRSPGLGDTAMYLCATSSPLNTEAFFGQGTRLTVV.